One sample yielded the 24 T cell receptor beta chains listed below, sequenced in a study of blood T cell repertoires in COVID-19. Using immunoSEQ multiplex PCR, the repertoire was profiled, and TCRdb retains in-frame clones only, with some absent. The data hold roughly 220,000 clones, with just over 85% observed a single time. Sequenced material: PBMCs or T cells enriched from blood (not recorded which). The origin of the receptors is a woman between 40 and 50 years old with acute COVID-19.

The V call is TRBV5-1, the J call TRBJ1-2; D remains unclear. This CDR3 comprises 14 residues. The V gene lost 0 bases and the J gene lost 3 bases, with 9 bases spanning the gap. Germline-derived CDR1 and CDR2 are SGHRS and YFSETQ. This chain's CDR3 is CASSLDRTYYGYTF. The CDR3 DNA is TGCGCCAGCAGCTTGGATCGGACTTACTATGGCTACACCTTC.

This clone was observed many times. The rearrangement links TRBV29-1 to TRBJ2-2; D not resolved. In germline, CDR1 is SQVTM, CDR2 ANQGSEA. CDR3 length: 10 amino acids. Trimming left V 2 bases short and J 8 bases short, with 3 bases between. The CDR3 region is CSVEYGELFF. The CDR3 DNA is TGCAGCGTTGAATATGGGGAGCTGTTTTTT.

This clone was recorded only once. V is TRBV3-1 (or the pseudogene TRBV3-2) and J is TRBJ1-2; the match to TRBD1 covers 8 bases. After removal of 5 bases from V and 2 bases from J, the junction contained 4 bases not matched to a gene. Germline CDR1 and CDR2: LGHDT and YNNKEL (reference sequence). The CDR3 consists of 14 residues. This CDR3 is CASSSTGGNYGYTF. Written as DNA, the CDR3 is TGTGCCAGCAGCTCCACAGGGGGGAACTATGGCTACACCTTC.

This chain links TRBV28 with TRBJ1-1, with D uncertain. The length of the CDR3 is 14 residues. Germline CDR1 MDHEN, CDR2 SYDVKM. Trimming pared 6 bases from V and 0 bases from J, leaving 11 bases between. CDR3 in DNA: TGTGCCAGCAGGTACCCGGTCCTGAACACTGAAGCTTTCTTT. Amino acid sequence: CASRYPVLNTEAFF.

The CDR3 loop reads CASRQQGTTYGSYTF. The CDR3 coding sequence is TGTGCCAGCAGGCAACAGGGGACGACATATGGGAGCTACACCTTC. The chain recombines TRBV6-4 with TRBJ1-2; the match to TRBD1 covers 7 bases. The CDR3 is made up of 15 amino acids. The junction had 16 bases not matched to a gene; V was cut back by 6 bases and J by 9 bases. CDR1 MRHNA and CDR2 SNTAGT come from the germline V gene.

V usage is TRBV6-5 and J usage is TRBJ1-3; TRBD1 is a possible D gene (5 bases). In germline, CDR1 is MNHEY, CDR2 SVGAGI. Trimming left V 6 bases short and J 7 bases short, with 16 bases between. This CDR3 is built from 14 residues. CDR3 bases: TGTGCCAGCAGAGGATTAGGGGTTGGGAACACCATATATTTT. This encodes CASRGLGVGNTIYF.

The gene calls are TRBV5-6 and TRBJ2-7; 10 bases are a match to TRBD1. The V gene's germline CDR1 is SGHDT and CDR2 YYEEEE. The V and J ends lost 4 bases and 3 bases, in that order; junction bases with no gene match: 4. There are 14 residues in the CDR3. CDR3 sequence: CASSPTGGFYEQYV. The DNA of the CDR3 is TGTGCCAGCAGCCCGACAGGGGGCTTCTACGAGCAGTACGTC.

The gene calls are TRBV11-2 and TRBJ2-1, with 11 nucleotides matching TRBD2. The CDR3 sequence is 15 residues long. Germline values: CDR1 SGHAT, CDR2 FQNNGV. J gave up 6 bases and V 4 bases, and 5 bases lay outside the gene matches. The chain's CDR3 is CASSSSGGSFNEQFF. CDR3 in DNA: TGTGCCAGCAGCTCTAGCGGGGGGTCTTTCAATGAGCAGTTCTTC.

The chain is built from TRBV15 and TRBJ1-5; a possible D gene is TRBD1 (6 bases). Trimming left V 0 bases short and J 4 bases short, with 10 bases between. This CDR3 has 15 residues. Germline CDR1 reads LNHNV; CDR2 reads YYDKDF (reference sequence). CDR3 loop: CATSREGAKNQPQHF. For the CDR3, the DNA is TGTGCCACCAGCAGAGAGGGGGCAAAGAATCAGCCCCAGCATTTT. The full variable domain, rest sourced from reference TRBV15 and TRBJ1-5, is DAMVIQNPRYQVTQFGKPVTLSCSQTLNHNVMYWYQQKSSQAPKLLFHYYDKDFNNEADTPDNFQSRRPNTSFCFLDIRSPGLGDTAMYLCATSREGAKNQPQHFGDGTRLSIL.

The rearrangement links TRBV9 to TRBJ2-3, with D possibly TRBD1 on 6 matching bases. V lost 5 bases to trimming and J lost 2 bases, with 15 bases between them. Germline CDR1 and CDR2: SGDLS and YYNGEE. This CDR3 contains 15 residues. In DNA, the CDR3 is TGTGCCAGCAGTCAAAGGGGGTCCCCCACAGATACGCAGTATTTT. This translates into CASSQRGSPTDTQYF.

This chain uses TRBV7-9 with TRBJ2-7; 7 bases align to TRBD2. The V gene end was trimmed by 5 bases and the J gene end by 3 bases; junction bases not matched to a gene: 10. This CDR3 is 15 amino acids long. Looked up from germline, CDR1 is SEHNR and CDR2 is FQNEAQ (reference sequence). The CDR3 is CASSRKRGTFYEQYF. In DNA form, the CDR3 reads TGTGCCAGCAGCCGAAAGCGGGGAACCTTCTACGAGCAGTACTTC.

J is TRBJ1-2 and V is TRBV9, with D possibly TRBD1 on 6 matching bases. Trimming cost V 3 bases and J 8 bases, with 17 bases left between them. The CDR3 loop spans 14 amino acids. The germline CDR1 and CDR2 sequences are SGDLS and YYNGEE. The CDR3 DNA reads TGTGCCAGCAGCGGATCAGCAGGGGTCGGCGGCTACACCTTC. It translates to CASSGSAGVGGYTF.

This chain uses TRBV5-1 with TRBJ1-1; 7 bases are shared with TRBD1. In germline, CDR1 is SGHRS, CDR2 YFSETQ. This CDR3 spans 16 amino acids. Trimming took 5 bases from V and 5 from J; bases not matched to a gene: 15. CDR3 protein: CASSYDTGAGGTEAFF. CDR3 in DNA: TGCGCCAGCAGTTATGATACAGGGGCGGGTGGAACTGAAGCTTTCTTT.

CDR3 protein: CASTPGGRIQETQYF. Here the CDR3 DNA reads TGTGCCAGTACCCCAGGGGGGCGGATCCAAGAGACCCAGTACTTC. The chain uses TRBV19 and TRBJ2-5, with D possibly TRBD1 on 7 matching bases. This CDR3 has 15 amino acids. Germline CDR1 is LNHDA and CDR2 is SQIVND (reference sequence). Trimming shortened V by 7 bases and J by 1 base, and 16 bases separated the two germline ends.

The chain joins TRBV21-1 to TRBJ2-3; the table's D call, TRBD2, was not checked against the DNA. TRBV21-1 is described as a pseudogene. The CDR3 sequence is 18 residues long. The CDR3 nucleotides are TGTGCCAGCAGCACCGACTACGGGGGGGCCGGGTATACAGATACGCAGTATTTT. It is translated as CASSTDYGGAGYTDTQYF.

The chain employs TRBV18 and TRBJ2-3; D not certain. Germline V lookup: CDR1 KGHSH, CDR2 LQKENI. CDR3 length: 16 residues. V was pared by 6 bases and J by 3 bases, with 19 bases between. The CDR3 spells CASSREGETSTDTQYF. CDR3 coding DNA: TGTGCCAGCTCCCGAGAAGGAGAGACTTCGACAGATACGCAGTATTTT.

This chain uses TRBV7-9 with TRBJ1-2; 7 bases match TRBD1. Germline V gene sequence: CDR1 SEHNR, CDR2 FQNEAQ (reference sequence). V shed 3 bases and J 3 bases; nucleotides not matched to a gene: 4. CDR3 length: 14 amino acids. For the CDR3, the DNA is TGTGCCAGCAGCTTCTCCGGGACAGACTATGGCTACACCTTC. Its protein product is CASSFSGTDYGYTF.

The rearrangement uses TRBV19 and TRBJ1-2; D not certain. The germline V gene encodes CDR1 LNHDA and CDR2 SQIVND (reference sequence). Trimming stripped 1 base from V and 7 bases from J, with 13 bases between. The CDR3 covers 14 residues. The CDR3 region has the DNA TGTGCCAGTAGTATAGGAAAACAAGAATCTGGCTACACCTTC. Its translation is CASSIGKQESGYTF.

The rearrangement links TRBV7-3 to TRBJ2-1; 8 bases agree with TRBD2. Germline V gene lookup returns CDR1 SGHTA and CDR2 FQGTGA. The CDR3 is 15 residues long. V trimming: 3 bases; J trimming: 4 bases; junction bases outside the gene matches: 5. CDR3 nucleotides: TGTGCCAGCAGCTTTAGCGGGGCCCTTTACAATGAGCAGTTCTTC. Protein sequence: CASSFSGALYNEQFF. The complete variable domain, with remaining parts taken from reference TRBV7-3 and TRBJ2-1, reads GAGVSQTPSNKVTEKGKYVELRCDPISGHTALYWYRQSLGQGPEFLIYFQGTGAADDSGLPNDRFFAVRPEGSVSTLKIQRTERGDSAVYLCASSFSGALYNEQFFGPGTRLTVL.

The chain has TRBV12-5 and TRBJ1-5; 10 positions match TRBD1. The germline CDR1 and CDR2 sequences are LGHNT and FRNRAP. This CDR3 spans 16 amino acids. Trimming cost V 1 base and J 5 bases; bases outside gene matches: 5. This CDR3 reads CASGLEGQGFDQPQHF. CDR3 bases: TGTGCTAGTGGTTTGGAGGGACAGGGGTTTGATCAGCCCCAGCATTTT.

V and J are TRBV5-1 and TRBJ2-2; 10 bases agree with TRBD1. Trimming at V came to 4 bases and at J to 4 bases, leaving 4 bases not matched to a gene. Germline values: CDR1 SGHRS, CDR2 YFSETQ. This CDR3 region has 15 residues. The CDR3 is CASSGTGAFTGELFF. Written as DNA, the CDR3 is TGCGCCAGCAGCGGGACAGGGGCGTTCACCGGGGAGCTGTTTTTT.

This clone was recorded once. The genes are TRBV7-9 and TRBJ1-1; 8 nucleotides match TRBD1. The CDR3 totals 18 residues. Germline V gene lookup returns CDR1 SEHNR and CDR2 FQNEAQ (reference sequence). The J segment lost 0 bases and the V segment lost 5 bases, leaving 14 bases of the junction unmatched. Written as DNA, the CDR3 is TGTGCCAGCAGCGCTAAGGGCGGGACAGGTGTTATGAACACTGAAGCTTTCTTT. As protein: CASSAKGGTGVMNTEAFF.

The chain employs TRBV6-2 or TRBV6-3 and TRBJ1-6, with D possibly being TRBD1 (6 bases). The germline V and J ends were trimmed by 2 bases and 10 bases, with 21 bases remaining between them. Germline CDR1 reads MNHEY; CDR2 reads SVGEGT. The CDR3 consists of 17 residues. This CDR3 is CASSYLGTSDPWSPLHF. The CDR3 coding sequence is TGTGCCAGCAGTTACCTCGGGACATCGGACCCTTGGTCACCCCTCCACTTT.

The CDR3 bases are TGTGCCATCAGTGAAATACTAGCGGGGGGAGTGAATGAGCAGTTCTTC. Translated, it gives CAISEILAGGVNEQFF. J is TRBJ2-1 and V is TRBV10-3; 12 bases agree with TRBD2. Losses at the gene ends were 3 bases for V and 7 bases for J; bases not matched to a gene: 7. Per the germline V gene, CDR1 is ENHRY and CDR2 is SYGVKD. This CDR3 contains 16 residues.